This TCR beta chain was identified in a study of long-term antiretroviral therapy in people with HIV (dated by TCRdb to about 2022). Regarding the research as a whole: The earliest samples were collected approximately a decade before the 2015 WHO recommendation for immediate ART, a period when ART was typically delayed until CD4 counts fell. Whether ART initiation and durable HIV suppression were associated with changes in peripheral blood TRB repertoire composition and diversity was tested in a retrospective serial study. Of the roughly 30 participants with HIV, more than 10 were female. A total of about 190 cryopreserved PBMC samples were contributed to the cohort by 30 adults with confirmed HIV infection, with samples collected serially over a mean of about 6 years (range 1-12). No cross-contamination during QIAcube processing was shown when test extractions of a monoclonal T-cell line were performed alongside approximately 32 polyclonal samples.

The immunoSEQ hsTCRB v3.0 assay was used at survey level resolution to sequence the TRB variable region. TRB sequencing targeted a depth of roughly 35,000-55,000 T-cell genomes per sample. TRB libraries were pooled and sequenced on an Illumina MiSeq using a v3 150-cycle kit. Concerning the study's data processing: Repertoire analysis was run in R within a reproducible Nextflow workflow that covered QC, data transformation and analysis. LymphoSeq2, an R package for exploring AIRR-Seq data, was used to implement the custom analyses. After excluding a handful of samples that yielded fewer than 5000 total TRB sequences, 188 HIV repertoires remained for analysis. Among the 180 to 200 HIV repertoires that were kept, 59 were collected before ART initiation and more than 120 were collected after ART initiation. Repertoires were downsampled to 5000 TRB nucleotide sequences, with summary statistics averaged over 100 downsampling iterations. TRB sequences were retained for analysis only if CDR3 regions of at least seven amino acids were present. A Shannon entropy-derived clonality score and the Gini coefficient were used to measure diversity. In the repertoire networks, any two of the top 5000 CDR3 amino acid sequences were linked whenever the two sequences differed by an edit distance of one. For TRB CDR3 amino acid sequences, antigen specificity groups and MHC restriction were predicted with GLIPH2. Known CMV, EBV, HIV or tissue antigen associations were flagged by matching CDR3 amino acid sequences against VDJdb and McPAS-TCR. Pre-ART, post-ART and control groups were compared with Wilcoxon signed-rank tests and Holm-Bonferroni correction. TCRdb provides this immuneACCESS table in a form limited to in-frame rearrangements. Some clones are lacking; in checked studies, under half of them reflect an unresolved V gene, and why the rest are absent is not known. D and trimming come from the DNA, and the V and J calls and clone size come from that table. This sample comprises 7,500 to 8,500 clones, over 70% of them detected only once. Jointly, the top ten make up around 14% of the sample.

Taken from cysteine to phenylalanine, the CDR3 has 17 residues. Only the CDR3 DNA is retained, 51 bases long and in frame from the first base. V gives up 0 bases and J gives up 8 bases, and the segment between their germline ends measures 20 bases. CDR1 is given as MGHRA and CDR2 as YSYEKL, both from the germline V gene. Inclusion was restricted to participants for whom at least one PBMC sample before ART initiation and at least two post-ART samples were available. Every participant with HIV received treatment in the United States of America. Cryopreserved samples of about 1-10 million PBMC were thawed and washed before DNA extraction. At the time of the earliest PBMC sample for each participant with HIV, ages ranged from roughly 20 to 54 years. PBMC samples were contributed by each participant from 1-4 timepoints before ART initiation and 2-8 timepoints after ART initiation, with a median of 7 samples. Serial HIV viral load, CD4+ T-cell count, ART history and demographic data were obtained for every participant. Genomic DNA was extracted from unsorted PBMC with a Qiagen kit on a QIAcube, with processing performed in batches of 12 samples.

Study-wide findings and limitations: The samples span the years 2004 to 2017, and the ART regimens used may be less effective than current regimens. The repertoire was dominated across all time points by expanded TRB clones identified before ART initiation, although this dominance was seen to fluctuate and to decrease in many PLHIV after ART. ART initiation was associated with a significant increase in TRB diversity, but diversity stayed significantly below transplant donor controls even after long-term ART. Compared with controls, HIV repertoires had narrower CDR3 length ranges, and the network structure pointed to an antigen-experienced repertoire that shifted only slightly toward naive after ART. Inferences about post-ART repertoire changes are limited because no data were available on ART adherence, viral resistance or therapy changes. Because PBMC availability was limited, only the TCR beta chain was sequenced, with no alpha chain pairing. Unsorted PBMC were profiled instead of sorted CD4+ and CD8+ T cells because pre-ART samples had limited cell numbers.

Comments on this clone: What antigen it recognizes has not been identified. No base quality values were provided; no much bigger clone lies one nucleotide off.

The chain links TRBV4-1 with TRBJ2-1, and possibly TRBD1, on 6 matching bases. This clonotype was obtained from a man between 35 and 55 years old with HIV. The material was unsorted PBMCs, obtained 2.5 to 2.7 years before starting antiretroviral therapy. The CDR3 amino acid sequence is: CASSQDQDSYLGYEQFF. The nucleotide sequence is given as TGCGCCAGCAGCCAAGATCAGGACAGCTACCTCGGCTATGAGCAGTTCTTC.